Below, 26 T cell receptor beta chains from the same sample are listed, as sequenced in a study of shared clonotypes between healthy human individuals. Some clones are missing from TCRdb's copy, which holds only in-frame ones; the method was immunoSEQ multiplex PCR. The sample shows 2.5 million or so clones, about 92% of them seen only once. The sample consisted of naive CD4+ T cells sorted from blood. Documented subset: CD45RA+ positively selected. These TCRs come from a man between 18 and 29 years old in good health.

This clone was detected once. The chain carries TRBV28 and TRBJ2-7; D is uncertain. V was clipped by 9 bases and J by 0 bases, with 12 bases between them. The CDR3 runs 13 residues. From germline, CDR1 is MDHEN and CDR2 SYDVKM. CDR3 sequence reads: CASYAMSSYEQYF. The DNA of the CDR3 is TGTGCCAGTTACGCTATGAGCTCCTACGAGCAGTACTTC.

Turning to this clone: Other DNA sequences within the sample encode an identical CDR3. The chain recombines TRBV19 with TRBJ1-5; 7 positions match TRBD1. Germline V lookup: CDR1 LNHDA, CDR2 SQIVND (reference sequence). The CDR3 runs to 14 residues. Trimming cost V 6 bases and J 2 bases; bases outside gene matches: 4. CDR3 loop: CASSKGAGNQPQHF. CDR3 coding DNA: TGTGCCAGTAGCAAGGGGGCAGGCAATCAGCCCCAGCATTTT. The whole variable domain, filled in from reference TRBV19 and TRBJ1-5, reads DGGITQSPKYLFRKEGQNVTLSCEQNLNHDAMYWYRQDPGQGLRLIYYSQIVNDFQKGDIAEGYSVSREKKESFPLTVTSAQKNPTAFYLCASSKGAGNQPQHFGDGTRLSIL.

The rearrangement joins TRBV10-1 to TRBJ2-3, with a tentative D call TRBD1 (5 bases). Trimming cost V 5 bases and J 4 bases, with 13 bases left between them. Looked up from germline, CDR1 is WNHNN and CDR2 is SYGVQD (reference sequence). This CDR3 contains 14 residues. Written as DNA, the CDR3 is TGCGCCAGCAGTACAGGAGAAGGGGCAGATACGCAGTATTTT. Protein product: CASSTGEGADTQYF.

The chain carries TRBV18 and TRBJ2-3, with no clear D. Germline CDR1 and CDR2: KGHSH and LQKENI. CDR3 length: 15 amino acids. Trimming shortened V by 0 bases and J by 6 bases, and 13 bases separated the two germline ends. CDR3 protein: CASSPPSRIQDTQYF. The CDR3 nucleotides are TGTGCCAGCTCACCACCGAGCAGGATCCAGGATACGCAGTATTTT. Full variable domain (missing parts from reference TRBV18 and TRBJ2-3): NAGVMQNPRHLVRRRGQEARLRCSPMKGHSHVYWYRQLPEEGLKFMVYLQKENIIDESGMPKERFSAEFPKEGPSILRIQQVVRGDSAAYFCASSPPSRIQDTQYFGPGTRLTVL.

This clone appeared a few times. V gene TRBV5-6 combines with J gene TRBJ1-1; D gene ambiguous. Germline loops: CDR1 SGHDT, CDR2 YYEEEE. CDR3 length: 12 amino acids. V was cut by 2 bases and J by 4 bases, with 6 bases left in between. CDR3 residues: CASSLGLTEAFF. The CDR3 DNA sequence: TGTGCCAGCAGCTTAGGGCTCACTGAAGCTTTCTTT.

The rearrangement uses TRBV7-2 and TRBJ1-1; 7 positions match TRBD1. V was pared by 0 bases and J by 4 bases, with 5 bases of the junction left unmatched. This CDR3 contains 15 residues. The germline V gene has CDR1 SGHTA and CDR2 FQGNSA. This CDR3 is CASSLAPAGGTEAFF. The DNA of the CDR3 is TGTGCCAGCAGCTTAGCCCCGGCAGGGGGCACTGAAGCTTTCTTT.

This chain links TRBV19 with TRBJ1-6; tentative D call: TRBD1 (5 bases). This CDR3 spans 11 amino acids. Germline-derived CDR1 and CDR2 are LNHDA and SQIVND (reference sequence). Trimming took off 9 bases at V and 9 bases at J, with 9 bases between the two ends. The CDR3 DNA sequence: TGTGCCAGCGGGGGTCCTTCACCCCTCCACTTT. This codes for CASGGPSPLHF.

The CDR3 loop is CASSNPGTPGDTQYF. CDR3 DNA: TGTGCCAGCAGTAATCCCGGGACACCGGGGGATACGCAGTATTTT. The gene calls are TRBV6-1 and TRBJ2-3; D perhaps matches TRBD1 (6 bases). V was cut by 5 bases and J by 6 bases, with 18 bases left in between. CDR1 is MNHNS and CDR2 is SASEGT in the germline V gene. The CDR3 covers 15 residues.

This clone is a singleton in its sample. The gene calls are TRBV10-2 and TRBJ2-1, with TRBD2 identical over 10 bases. CDR1 and CDR2 from the germline V gene are WSHSY and SAAADI. The CDR3 consists of 15 residues. V shed 1 base, J shed 8 bases, and the junction held 5 bases outside the gene matches. The CDR3 loop is CASSEFTSGKDEQFF. The CDR3 coding sequence is TGCGCCAGCAGTGAGTTCACTAGCGGGAAGGATGAGCAGTTCTTC.

The gene calls are TRBV6-4 and TRBJ2-7; D ambiguous. This CDR3 is built from 11 residues. Germline loops: CDR1 MRHNA, CDR2 SNTAGT. Trimming took 10 bases from V and 8 from J, leaving 15 bases between them. In nucleotides, the CDR3 is TGTGCCATCCAAACCAGAAACAAGCAGTACTTC. Its protein product is CAIQTRNKQYF.

V usage is TRBV29-1 and J usage is TRBJ2-2; D is unclear. CDR3 length: 11 amino acids. V lost 7 bases and J lost 7, with 10 bases in between. The V gene's germline CDR1 is SQVTM and CDR2 ANQGSEA. The CDR3 is CSAYGNGELFF. Written as DNA, the CDR3 is TGCAGCGCCTACGGTAACGGGGAGCTGTTTTTT.

The V gene is TRBV11-2, the J gene TRBJ1-5; no reliable D call. Germline V gives CDR1 SGHAT, CDR2 FQNNGV. This CDR3 comprises 13 residues. V was pared by 3 bases and J by 6 bases, with 9 bases between. CDR3 sequence reads: CASSLVESQPQHF. CDR3 sequence (DNA): TGTGCCAGCAGCTTGGTAGAGAGTCAGCCCCAGCATTTT.

Comments on this clone: Other DNA variants within this sample encode the same CDR3. The J gene is TRBJ2-7, the V gene TRBV7-9, with 7 bases lining up with TRBD1. Trimming cost V 2 bases and J 0 bases; bases outside gene matches: 4. Per germline, CDR1 SEHNR and CDR2 FQNEAQ (reference sequence). The CDR3 totals 15 residues. The CDR3 DNA reads TGTGCCAGCAGCTTATCCGGGACAGTCTCCTACGAGCAGTACTTC. Amino acid sequence: CASSLSGTVSYEQYF.

V gene TRBV2 combines with J gene TRBJ1-4, with D hard to call. Germline V gives CDR1 SNHLY, CDR2 FYNNEI. The CDR3 extends over 15 amino acids. Between the trimmed V and J ends, which lost 1 base and 7 bases, there was a span of 13 bases. The CDR3 reads CASSEDLGEVEKLFF. The CDR3 nucleotides read TGTGCCAGCAGTGAAGACCTGGGTGAGGTTGAAAAACTGTTTTTT.

The chain couples TRBV11-3 to TRBJ2-5; D gene unclear. V dropped 1 base and J dropped 1 base, with 13 bases sitting between them. The germline V gene has CDR1 SGHNT and CDR2 YENEEA. There are 16 residues in the CDR3. CDR3 bases: TGTGCCAGCAGCTTAGGTGGCCTGAACCCCCAAGAGACCCAGTACTTC. Protein: CASSLGGLNPQETQYF.

This chain joins TRBV6-6 and TRBJ2-5; D not resolved. The V gene lost 6 bases and the J gene lost 2 bases, with 13 bases spanning the gap. The CDR3 has 14 residues. CDR1 is MNHNY, CDR2 SVGAGI, per germline (reference sequence). CDR3 in DNA: TGTGCCAGCAGGCTCCTAGGTGGGCAAGAGACCCAGTACTTC. Its translation is CASRLLGGQETQYF.

The V call is TRBV4-3, the J call TRBJ2-1, with TRBD2 matching 7 bases. This CDR3 spans 16 amino acids. Germline CDR1 is LGHNA and CDR2 is YSLEER. V lost 0 bases and J lost 4; bases outside the gene matches: 6. The CDR3 here is CASSQDGASGYNEQFF. The DNA of the CDR3 is TGCGCCAGCAGCCAAGATGGGGCTAGCGGTTACAATGAGCAGTTCTTC.

Points on this clone: Other DNA sequences from this sample encode an identical CDR3 as well. CDR3 protein: CASSLAASSYNEQFF. CDR3 coding DNA: TGCGCCAGCAGCTTGGCGGCTAGCTCCTACAATGAGCAGTTCTTC. The chain combines TRBV5-1 with TRBJ2-1; D gene unclear. CDR1 is SGHRS, CDR2 YFSETQ, per germline. The CDR3 spans 15 residues. The germline V and J ends were trimmed by 0 bases and 0 bases, with 7 bases remaining between them.

The chain recombines TRBV2 with TRBJ2-7; perhaps D is TRBD1 or TRBD2 (5 bases each). The germline gives CDR1 SNHLY, CDR2 FYNNEI. V shed 7 bases and J shed 1 base, with 11 bases lying between them. There are 13 residues in the CDR3. The CDR3 is CASIGTESYEQYF. DNA of the CDR3: TGTGCCAGCATCGGGACCGAGTCCTACGAGCAGTACTTC. The full variable domain, with the rest looked up from reference TRBV2 and TRBJ2-7, is EPEVTQTPSHQVTQMGQEVILRCVPISNHLYFYWYRQILGQKVEFLVSFYNNEISEKSEIFDDQFSVERPDGSNFTLKIRSTKLEDSAMYFCASIGTESYEQYFGPGTRLTVT.

The chain has TRBV28 and TRBJ2-1, with TRBD1 as a possible D gene (5 bases). Trimming shortened V by 4 bases and J by 5 bases, and 15 bases separated the two germline ends. The length of the CDR3 is 15 residues. Germline CDR1 MDHEN, CDR2 SYDVKM. CDR3 in amino acids: CASSYGAGWDNEQFF. The CDR3 DNA reads TGTGCCAGCAGTTATGGGGCAGGATGGGACAATGAGCAGTTCTTC. Looking up the rest from reference TRBV28 and TRBJ2-1 gives the full variable domain: DVKVTQSSRYLVKRTGEKVFLECVQDMDHENMFWYRQDPGLGLRLIYFSYDVKMKEKGDIPEGYSVSREKKERFSLILESASTNQTSMYLCASSYGAGWDNEQFFGPGTRLTVL.

The V gene is TRBV4-1, the J gene TRBJ2-3; 12 positions agree with TRBD2. CDR1 and CDR2 from the germline V gene are MGHRA and YSYEKL. V was pared by 0 bases and J by 4 bases, with 11 bases of the junction left unmatched. The CDR3 is 19 amino acids. CDR3 nucleotides: TGCGCCAGCAGCCAAGAAAAACTAGCGGGGGGAACACGACCAGATACGCAGTATTTT. Translation gives CASSQEKLAGGTRPDTQYF.

The rearrangement links TRBV5-1 to TRBJ2-1, with D perhaps given as TRBD1 or TRBD2 (5 bases each). The germline V and J ends were trimmed by 0 bases and 7 bases, with 14 bases remaining between them. The CDR3 has 15 amino acids. Germline CDR1 SGHRS, CDR2 YFSETQ. CDR3 coding DNA: TGCGCCAGCAGCTTGGACCCCGGGACGGTGAATGAGCAGTTCTTC. This codes for CASSLDPGTVNEQFF.

The J gene is TRBJ2-1, the V gene TRBV27; D is ambiguous. Germline assignment: CDR1 MNHEY and CDR2 SMNVEV (reference sequence). The CDR3 is 13 residues long. The V and J ends lost 5 bases and 10 bases respectively, with 15 bases between them. CDR3 DNA sequence: TGTGCCAGCAGTCCGACAAGGGCAAAGGAGCAGTTCTTC. Protein sequence: CASSPTRAKEQFF.

The rearrangement joins TRBV10-3 to TRBJ1-1, with D possibly TRBD1 on 6 matching bases. The CDR3 totals 16 residues. V lost 4 bases to trimming and J lost 1 base, with 16 bases between them. Germline CDR1 and CDR2: ENHRY and SYGVKD. Here the CDR3 DNA reads TGTGCCATCAGTGGGTCCTCGGGGGCGGCGAACACTGAAGCTTTCTTT. This translates into CAISGSSGAANTEAFF.

As regards this clone: Distinct nucleotide sequences in the sample also encode this CDR3. This chain's CDR3 is CASSLRVRETQYF. As DNA, the CDR3 is TGCGCCAGCAGCTTGAGGGTCCGTGAGACCCAGTACTTC. This sequence joins TRBV5-1 and TRBJ2-5; D unclear. Germline CDR1 is SGHRS and CDR2 is YFSETQ. V lost 1 base, J lost 5 bases, and 9 bases lay in between. This CDR3 has 13 residues. Complete variable domain (other parts from reference TRBV5-1 and TRBJ2-5): KAGVTQTPRYLIKTRGQQVTLSCSPISGHRSVSWYQQTPGQGLQFLFEYFSETQRNKGNFPGRFSGRQFSNSRSEMNVSTLELGDSALYLCASSLRVRETQYFGPGTRLLVL.

V usage is TRBV7-9 and J usage is TRBJ2-7, with 9 nucleotides matching TRBD2. V dropped 1 base and J dropped 7; count of bases not matched to a gene: 2. Germline V gene sequence: CDR1 SEHNR, CDR2 FQNEAQ (reference sequence). The CDR3 length is 13 residues. CDR3 in amino acids: CASSLDLAGEQYF. CDR3 DNA sequence: TGTGCCAGCAGCTTAGACCTAGCGGGGGAGCAGTACTTC.